This TCR beta chain was sequenced during a study of vaccination effects on CD4 cells after COVID-19. Produced via immunoSEQ multiplex PCR; TCRdb's table is partial and in-frame only. The data contain 50,000 to 60,000 clones, over 60% of them singletons. At the end of 9 to 11 days of culture, CD4+ T cells were isolated. Vaccine recipients lacked prior SARS-CoV-2 infection and had negative nucleocapsid antibodies. Trimming cost V 5 bases and J 3 bases, with 19 bases left between them. Germline V gene sequence: CDR1 MGHRA, CDR2 YSYEKL. The CDR3 is 16 residues long. Details on this clone: Its matching antigen is unknown.

The TCR originated in a human donor who received a COVID-19 vaccine. The chain recombines TRBV4-1 with TRBJ2-5, with D possibly matching TRBD2 (6 bases). Sequenced here: CD4+ T cells from PBMCs cultured without peptide, sampled before COVID-19 vaccination. The CDR3 is CASSFDGAGGEETQYF. CDR3 sequence (DNA): TGCGCCAGCAGCTTCGACGGGGCAGGAGGGGAAGAGACCCAGTACTTC.